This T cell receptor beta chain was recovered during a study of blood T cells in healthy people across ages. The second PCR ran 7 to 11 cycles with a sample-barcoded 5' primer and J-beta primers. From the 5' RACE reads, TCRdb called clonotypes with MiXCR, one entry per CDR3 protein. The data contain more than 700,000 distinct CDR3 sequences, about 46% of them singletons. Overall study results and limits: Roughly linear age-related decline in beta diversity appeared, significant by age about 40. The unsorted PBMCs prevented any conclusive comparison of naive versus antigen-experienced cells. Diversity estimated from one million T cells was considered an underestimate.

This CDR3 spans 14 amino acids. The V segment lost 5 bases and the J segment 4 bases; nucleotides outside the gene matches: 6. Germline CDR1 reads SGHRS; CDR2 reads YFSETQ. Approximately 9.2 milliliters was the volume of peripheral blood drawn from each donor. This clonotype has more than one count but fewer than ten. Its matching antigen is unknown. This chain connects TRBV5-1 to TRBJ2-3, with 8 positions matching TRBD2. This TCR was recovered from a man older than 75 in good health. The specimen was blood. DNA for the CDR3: TGCGCCAGCAGTAGGAGCGGGAGACCAGATACGCAGTATTTT. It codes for CASSRSGRPDTQYF.